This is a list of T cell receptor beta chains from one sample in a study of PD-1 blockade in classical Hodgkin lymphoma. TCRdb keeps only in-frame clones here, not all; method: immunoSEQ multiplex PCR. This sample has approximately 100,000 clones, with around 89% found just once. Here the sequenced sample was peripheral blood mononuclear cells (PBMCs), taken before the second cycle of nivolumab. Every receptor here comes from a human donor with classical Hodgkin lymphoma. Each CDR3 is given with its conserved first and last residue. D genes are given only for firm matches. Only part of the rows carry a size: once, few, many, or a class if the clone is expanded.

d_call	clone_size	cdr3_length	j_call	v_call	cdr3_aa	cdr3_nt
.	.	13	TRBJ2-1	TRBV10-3	CAMGGAASDEQFF	TGTGCCATGGGGGGGGCCGCGTCGGATGAGCAGTTCTTC
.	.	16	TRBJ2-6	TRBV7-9	CASSFSGASGANVLTF	TGTGCCAGCAGCTTCTCAGGGGCTTCTGGGGCCAACGTCCTGACTTTC
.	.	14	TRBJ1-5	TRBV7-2	CASSFLGGHQPQHF	TGTGCCAGCAGCTTTCTGGGAGGCCATCAGCCCCAGCATTTT
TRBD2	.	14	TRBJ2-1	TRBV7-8	CASSLPGGDNEQFF	TGTGCCAGCAGCTTACCGGGGGGTGACAATGAGCAGTTCTTC
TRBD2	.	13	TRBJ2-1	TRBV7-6	CASSLRGGGEQFF	TGTGCCAGCAGCTTACGGGGGGGCGGCGAGCAGTTCTTC
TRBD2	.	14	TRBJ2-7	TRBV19	CASSISGGAYEQYF	TGTGCCAGTAGTATATCCGGGGGGGCCTACGAGCAGTACTTC
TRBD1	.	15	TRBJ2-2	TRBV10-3	CAISTGTANTGELFF	TGTGCCATCAGTACCGGGACAGCGAACACCGGGGAGCTGTTTTTT
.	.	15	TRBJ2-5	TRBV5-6	CASSPLAAGWETQYF	TGTGCCAGCAGCCCGTTAGCTGCGGGGTGGGAGACCCAGTACTTC
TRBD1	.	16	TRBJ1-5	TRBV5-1	CASSYDPQGAGQPQHF	TGCGCCAGCAGCTACGATCCGCAGGGGGCTGGCCAGCCCCAGCATTTT
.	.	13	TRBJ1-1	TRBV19	CASSIGPGSEAFF	TGTGCCAGTAGTATAGGGCCCGGCAGTGAAGCTTTCTTT
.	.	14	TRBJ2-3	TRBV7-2	CASRSGLNTDTQYF	TGTGCCAGCAGATCCGGACTGAACACAGATACGCAGTATTTT
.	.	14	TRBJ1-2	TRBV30	CAWSVQAHVYGYTF	TGTGCCTGGAGTGTCCAGGCCCACGTCTATGGCTACACCTTC
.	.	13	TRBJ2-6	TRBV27	CASGLSGANVLTF	TGTGCCAGCGGATTGTCTGGGGCCAACGTCCTGACTTTC
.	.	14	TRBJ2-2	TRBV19	CASSPAGNTGELFF	TGTGCCAGTAGTCCGGCAGGGAACACCGGGGAGCTGTTTTTT
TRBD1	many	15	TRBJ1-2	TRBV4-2	CASSQIDRGNYGYTF	TGTGCCAGCAGCCAAATAGACAGGGGCAACTATGGCTACACCTTC
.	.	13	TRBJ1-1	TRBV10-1	CASSEPGGTEAFF	TGCGCCAGCAGTGAGCCGGGGGGCACTGAAGCTTTCTTT
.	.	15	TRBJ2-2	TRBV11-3	CASSLGARDTGELFF	TGTGCCAGCAGCTTGGGGGCACGGGACACCGGGGAGCTGTTTTTT
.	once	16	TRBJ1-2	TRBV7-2	CASSPEVWFGNYGYTF	TGTGCCAGCAGCCCGGAGGTTTGGTTCGGGAACTATGGCTACACCTTC
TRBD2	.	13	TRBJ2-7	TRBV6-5	CASRSGGQLEQYF	TGTGCCAGCAGGAGCGGGGGCCAGCTCGAGCAGTACTTC
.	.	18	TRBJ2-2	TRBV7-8	CASSPTLIRQENTGELFF	TGTGCCAGCAGTCCAACTCTAATTAGACAGGAGAACACCGGGGAGCTGTTTTTT
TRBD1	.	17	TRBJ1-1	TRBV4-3	CASSQSLLGQAGTEAFF	TGCGCCAGCAGCCAATCTCTTCTGGGACAGGCGGGGACTGAAGCTTTCTTT
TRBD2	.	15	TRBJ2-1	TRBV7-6	CASSPGTSGGTEQFF	TGTGCCAGCAGCCCCGGGACTAGCGGGGGGACTGAGCAGTTCTTC
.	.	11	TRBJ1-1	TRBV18	CASSSPTEAFF	TGTGCCAGCTCCTCTCCAACTGAAGCTTTCTTT
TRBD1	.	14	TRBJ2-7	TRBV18	CASSPRTGAREQYF	TGTGCCAGCTCACCCCGGACAGGGGCTCGAGAGCAGTACTTC
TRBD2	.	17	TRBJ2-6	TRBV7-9	CASSFIAGGPGANVLTF	TGTGCCAGCAGCTTTATCGCGGGGGGTCCTGGGGCCAACGTCCTGACTTTC
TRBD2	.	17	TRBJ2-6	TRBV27	CASSWTSGGSGANVLTF	TGTGCCAGCAGTTGGACTAGCGGGGGCTCTGGGGCCAACGTCCTGACTTTC
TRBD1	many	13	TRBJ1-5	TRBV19	CASGTGGNQPQHF	TGTGCCAGCGGGACAGGGGGCAATCAGCCCCAGCATTTT
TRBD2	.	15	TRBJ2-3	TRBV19	CASRPSGGRTDTQYF	TGTGCCAGTAGACCAAGCGGGGGACGCACAGATACGCAGTATTTT
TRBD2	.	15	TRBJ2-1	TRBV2	CASSGESPAGGEQFF	TGTGCCAGCAGTGGGGAAAGCCCGGCGGGGGGTGAGCAGTTCTTC
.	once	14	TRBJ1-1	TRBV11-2	CASSLGTVNTEAFF	TGTGCCAGCAGCTTAGGGACCGTGAACACTGAAGCTTTCTTT
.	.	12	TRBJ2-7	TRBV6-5	CASSLPSYEQYF	TGTGCCAGCAGTTTGCCTTCCTACGAGCAGTACTTC
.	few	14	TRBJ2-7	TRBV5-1	CASSHSGTAPEQYF	TGCGCCAGCAGCCATTCCGGGACTGCTCCCGAGCAGTACTTC
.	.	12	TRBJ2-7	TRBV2	CASSGRDYEQYF	TGTGCCAGCAGTGGCCGGGATTACGAGCAGTACTTC
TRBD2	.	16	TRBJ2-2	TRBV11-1	CASSFDGEGFAGELFF	TGTGCCAGCAGCTTTGACGGGGAGGGTTTCGCCGGGGAGCTGTTTTTT
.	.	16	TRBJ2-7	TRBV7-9	CASSANGTTGPDEQYF	TGTGCCAGCAGCGCTAACGGGACAACAGGGCCGGACGAGCAGTACTTC
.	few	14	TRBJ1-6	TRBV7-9	CASSPSLSGLSLHF	TGTGCCAGCAGCCCCTCCCTTAGCGGGTTATCCCTCCACTTT
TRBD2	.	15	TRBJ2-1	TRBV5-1	CASSFVGTSGETSFF	TGCGCCAGCAGCTTTGTAGGGACTAGCGGGGAGACCTCGTTCTTC
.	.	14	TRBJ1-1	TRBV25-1	CASSESEVNTEAFF	TGTGCCAGCAGTGAAAGCGAGGTGAACACTGAAGCTTTCTTT
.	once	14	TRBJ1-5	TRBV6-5	CASSVFVGNQPQHF	TGTGCCAGCAGTGTATTTGTTGGCAATCAGCCCCAGCATTTT
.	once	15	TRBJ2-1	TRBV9	CASSVGSNSYNEQFF	TGTGCCAGCAGCGTAGGGTCCAACTCCTACAATGAGCAGTTCTTC
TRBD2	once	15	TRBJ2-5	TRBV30	CAWSVFGGAEETQYF	TGTGCCTGGAGTGTTTTCGGGGGGGCGGAAGAGACCCAGTACTTC
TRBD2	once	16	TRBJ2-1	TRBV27	CASSFGTSGGYNEQFF	TGTGCCAGCAGTTTTGGGACTAGCGGGGGCTACAATGAGCAGTTCTTC
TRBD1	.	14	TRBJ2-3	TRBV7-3	CASRGRGFTDTQYF	TGTGCCAGCAGAGGCAGGGGGTTCACAGATACGCAGTATTTT
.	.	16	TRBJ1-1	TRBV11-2	CASSLLDTSRDTEAFF	TGTGCCAGCAGCTTACTAGACACCTCTCGGGACACTGAAGCTTTCTTT